The rows below give T cell receptor beta chains drawn from one sample of a study of blood T cell repertoires in COVID-19. TCRdb keeps only in-frame clones here, not all; method: immunoSEQ multiplex PCR. The table lists about 100,000 clones, approximately 81% of them singletons. Sequencing input: peripheral blood. These receptors all come from a human donor in a cohort sampled during active COVID-19. The CDR3 runs from the conserved cysteine through the conserved F or W. D genes are given only for firm matches. Not all rows give a size; the values are once, few, many and, for expanded clones, a class.

J	D	V	size	CDR3	DNA
TRBJ1-4	.	TRBV30	.	CAWSQGQRFNEKLFF	TGTGCCTGGAGTCAAGGACAGAGGTTTAATGAAAAACTGTTTTTT
TRBJ2-5	.	TRBV24-1	.	CATSSRTFQETQYF	TGTGCCACCAGTAGCCGGACATTCCAAGAGACCCAGTACTTC
TRBJ2-3	TRBD2	TRBV28	.	CASSLREKYTQYF	TGTGCCAGCAGCTTGCGGGAGAAGTATACGCAGTATTTT
TRBJ1-5	.	TRBV18	.	CASSPSGGNQPQHF	TGTGCCAGCTCACCGTCGGGGGGCAATCAGCCCCAGCATTTT
TRBJ2-2	.	TRBV7-9	.	CASSLYRDLNTGELFF	TGTGCCAGCAGCTTATATAGGGACTTGAACACCGGGGAGCTGTTTTTT
TRBJ1-2	TRBD1	TRBV9	.	CASSTTGEWGYTF	TGTGCCAGCAGCACCACAGGGGAATGGGGCTACACCTTC
TRBJ2-1	TRBD2	TRBV7-9	.	CASSMTSGKGNEQFF	TGTGCCAGCAGCATGACTAGCGGGAAAGGGAATGAGCAGTTCTTC
TRBJ2-5	.	TRBV11-2	.	CASSARETQYF	TGTGCCAGCAGCGCCCGGGAGACCCAGTACTTC
TRBJ2-2	TRBD1	TRBV2	.	CASSMTGTNTGELFF	TGTGCCAGCAGTATGACAGGGACGAACACCGGGGAGCTGTTTTTT
TRBJ2-2	.	TRBV9	.	CASSPSQVIGELFF	TGTGCCAGCAGCCCAAGCCAGGTTATCGGGGAGCTGTTTTTT
TRBJ1-4	TRBD1	TRBV5-6	.	CASSRGQGFEKLFF	TGTGCCAGCAGCCGAGGACAGGGATTCGAAAAACTGTTTTTT
TRBJ2-2	TRBD2	TRBV11-2	once	CASSIPTSAAGELFF	TGTGCCAGCAGCATTCCCACTAGCGCCGCCGGGGAGCTGTTTTTT
TRBJ1-3	.	TRBV6-5	.	CASSPWGDENTIYF	TGTGCCAGCAGTCCCTGGGGGGACGAAAACACCATATATTTT
TRBJ2-1	TRBD1	TRBV19	.	CASSPRTGGYNEQFF	TGTGCCAGTAGTCCGAGGACAGGGGGATACAATGAGCAGTTCTTC
TRBJ1-4	.	TRBV18	.	CASSPPSTNEKLFF	TGTGCCAGCTCACCACCCTCAACTAATGAAAAACTGTTTTTT
TRBJ2-3	TRBD2	TRBV30	.	CAWKSGSRDTQYF	TGTGCCTGGAAGAGCGGGAGTAGAGATACGCAGTATTTT
TRBJ1-1	.	TRBV19	once	CASSIRGANTEAFF	TGTGCCAGTAGTATTCGGGGGGCTAACACTGAAGCTTTCTTT
TRBJ2-1	.	TRBV7-7	.	CASSQRLASSNEQFF	TGTGCCAGCAGCCAACGGCTAGCAAGCTCAAATGAGCAGTTCTTC
TRBJ1-1	.	TRBV25-1	.	CASRLTGNTEAFF	TGTGCCAGCAGGTTGACAGGGAACACTGAAGCTTTCTTT
TRBJ2-3	.	TRBV6-5	.	CASSSRAGATTDTQYF	TGTGCCAGCAGTTCCCGGGCGGGGGCAACCACAGATACGCAGTATTTT
TRBJ2-1	.	TRBV28	.	CASSFTSFSYNEQFF	TGTGCCAGCAGTTTTACTAGCTTCTCCTACAATGAGCAGTTCTTC
TRBJ2-7	TRBD2	TRBV27	once	CASSLLLAGGAEQYF	TGTGCCAGCAGTTTACTTCTAGCGGGTGGCGCCGAGCAGTACTTC
TRBJ1-6	TRBD1	TRBV19	.	CASREGQLNSPLHF	TGTGCCAGTAGGGAGGGACAGCTTAATTCACCCCTCCACTTT
TRBJ2-1	TRBD2	TRBV30	.	CAWSLSGSGGNEQFF	TGTGCCTGGAGCTTGAGCGGGAGCGGTGGGAATGAGCAGTTCTTC
TRBJ2-1	.	TRBV18	.	CASSPLLGHYNEQFF	TGTGCCAGCTCACCATTGCTAGGCCACTACAATGAGCAGTTCTTC
TRBJ2-3	TRBD2	TRBV7-2	once	CASSRTSGKGADTQYF	TGTGCCAGCAGCCGTACTAGCGGAAAAGGGGCAGATACGCAGTATTTT
TRBJ2-5	.	TRBV3-1/TRBV3-2	once	CASSLYPGQQETQYF	TGTGCCAGCAGCCTCTATCCCGGACAGCAAGAGACCCAGTACTTC
TRBJ1-2	.	TRBV10-3	.	CAIRTANYGYTF	TGTGCCATCAGGACAGCTAACTATGGCTACACCTTC
TRBJ2-7	TRBD2	TRBV7-2	.	CASSSQREINEQYF	TGTGCCAGCAGCTCTCAGCGGGAGATCAACGAGCAGTACTTC
TRBJ2-1	.	TRBV5-1	.	CASSLTLARNEQFF	TGCGCCAGCAGCTTGACATTAGCTCGGAATGAGCAGTTCTTC
TRBJ2-1	.	TRBV9	.	CASSVGGADNEQFF	TGTGCCAGCAGCGTCGGCGGGGCGGACAATGAGCAGTTCTTC
TRBJ2-7	.	TRBV5-1	.	CASSLEAGAYEQYF	TGCGCCAGCAGCTTGGAGGCCGGGGCCTACGAGCAGTACTTC
TRBJ1-3	TRBD1	TRBV19	.	CASSIGGTASGNTIYF	TGTGCCAGTAGTATAGGCGGGACAGCCTCTGGAAACACCATATATTTT
TRBJ2-5	TRBD2	TRBV4-2	once	CASSQTGGPRETQYF	TGTGCCAGCAGCCAAACGGGAGGGCCGCGAGAGACCCAGTACTTC
TRBJ2-7	.	TRBV3-1/TRBV3-2	.	CASSQIYAAAAYEQYF	TGTGCCAGCAGCCAAATCTATGCCGCGGCTGCCTACGAGCAGTACTTC
TRBJ1-1	.	TRBV6-1	.	CASSEVDSSLTEAFF	TGTGCCAGCAGTGAAGTGGACAGTTCCTTGACTGAAGCTTTCTTT
TRBJ2-1	TRBD2	TRBV4-2	.	CASSQVGASGRSLSYNEQFF	TGTGCCAGCAGCCAAGTTGGGGCTAGCGGGAGATCCCTCTCCTACAATGAGCAGTTCTTC